These T cell receptor beta chains were read from a single sample in a study of cytomegalovirus exposure and HLA in healthy donors. Sequencing used immunoSEQ multiplex PCR; TCRdb keeps in-frame clones, though not all of them. The sample has roughly 120,000 clones, around three quarters seen once. Sequenced sample: PBMCs. Every receptor here comes from a man aged 30 to 39 in good health and CMV-seropositive. Both conserved end residues are part of each CDR3. The D gene is left open where the match is weak. Some rows have no size entry. The others give once, few or many, or a class for an expanded clone.

v_call: TRBV5-1; d_call: -; clone_size: -; j_call: TRBJ1-2; cdr3_nt: TGCGCCAGCAGCTTAGGTACAGGAAACTATGGCTACACCTTC; cdr3_aa: CASSLGTGNYGYTF
v_call: TRBV6-5; d_call: -; clone_size: -; j_call: TRBJ2-7; cdr3_nt: TGTGCCAGCAGTTACTCGTGGGAGACCTACGAGCAGTACTTC; cdr3_aa: CASSYSWETYEQYF
v_call: TRBV28; d_call: TRBD1; clone_size: -; j_call: TRBJ1-2; cdr3_nt: TGTGCCAGCAGTCAAACCCTGGGACAGGGGGTCTACACCTTC; cdr3_aa: CASSQTLGQGVYTF
v_call: TRBV27; d_call: -; clone_size: -; j_call: TRBJ2-6; cdr3_nt: TGTGCCAGCAGTTTATGGTCAGGGGCGGGGGCCAACGTCCTGACTTTC; cdr3_aa: CASSLWSGAGANVLTF
v_call: TRBV10-3; d_call: TRBD1; clone_size: -; j_call: TRBJ2-5; cdr3_nt: TGTGCCATCACTCTCCGGGACAGGGCCGGGGAGCAGTACTTC; cdr3_aa: CAITLRDRAGEQYF
v_call: TRBV5-8; d_call: TRBD1; clone_size: few; j_call: TRBJ1-1; cdr3_nt: TGTGCCAACTCCCGACAGGGGAACACTGAAGCTTTCTTT; cdr3_aa: CANSRQGNTEAFF
v_call: TRBV15; d_call: TRBD1; clone_size: -; j_call: TRBJ2-7; cdr3_nt: TGTGCCACCAGCAGATCGACGACAGGGTTCCACGAGCAGTACTTC; cdr3_aa: CATSRSTTGFHEQYF
v_call: TRBV5-5; d_call: TRBD2; clone_size: few; j_call: TRBJ2-5; cdr3_nt: TGTGCCAGCAGCTTTCAGAGGAGCGCGGGAGGGCCGGGAGAGACCCAGTACTTC; cdr3_aa: CASSFQRSAGGPGETQYF
v_call: TRBV27; d_call: -; clone_size: -; j_call: TRBJ1-2; cdr3_nt: TGTGCCAGCCGAGGCGGCAGGGACTATGGCTACACCTTC; cdr3_aa: CASRGGRDYGYTF
v_call: TRBV5-1; d_call: -; clone_size: -; j_call: TRBJ2-7; cdr3_nt: TGCGCCAGCAGCTCCGGGACATCGGGCTACGAGCAGTACTTC; cdr3_aa: CASSSGTSGYEQYF
v_call: TRBV19; d_call: -; clone_size: -; j_call: TRBJ1-2; cdr3_nt: TGTGCCAGTAGGCCGATGGGGGCAAATGAAGGTGGAATCTCTAACTATGGCTACACCTTC; cdr3_aa: CASRPMGANEGGISNYGYTF
v_call: TRBV6-6; d_call: TRBD1; clone_size: -; j_call: TRBJ1-2; cdr3_nt: TGTGCCAGCAGTTACTCGGGACAGGTTTCTAACTATGGCTACACCTTC; cdr3_aa: CASSYSGQVSNYGYTF
v_call: TRBV13; d_call: TRBD1; clone_size: -; j_call: TRBJ1-1; cdr3_nt: TGTGCCAGCAGCCCCCGGGACAGGGAGCACACTGAAGCTTTCTTT; cdr3_aa: CASSPRDREHTEAFF
v_call: TRBV18; d_call: -; clone_size: -; j_call: TRBJ2-5; cdr3_nt: TGTGCCAGCTCACCAGGAGGAAGCAGGCTGGGAGAGCAGTACTTC; cdr3_aa: CASSPGGSRLGEQYF
v_call: TRBV4-3; d_call: TRBD1; clone_size: -; j_call: TRBJ2-2; cdr3_nt: TGCGCCAGCAGCCAAGGATTCCGGGACAGTGGGTGGACCGGGGAGCTGTTTTTT; cdr3_aa: CASSQGFRDSGWTGELFF
v_call: TRBV30; d_call: TRBD1; clone_size: once; j_call: TRBJ2-2; cdr3_nt: TGTGCCTGGGGTCAGGGGGCTGGAACCGGGGAGCTGTTTTTT; cdr3_aa: CAWGQGAGTGELFF
v_call: TRBV4-1; d_call: -; clone_size: -; j_call: TRBJ2-7; cdr3_nt: TGCGCCAGCAGCCAAGATTCCAGGCAAAGCTACGAGCAGTACTTC; cdr3_aa: CASSQDSRQSYEQYF
v_call: TRBV7-2; d_call: TRBD1; clone_size: -; j_call: TRBJ2-7; cdr3_nt: TGTGCCAGCAGCCCGAGGACAGGGACCTACGAGCAGTACTTC; cdr3_aa: CASSPRTGTYEQYF
v_call: TRBV9; d_call: -; clone_size: -; j_call: TRBJ2-6; cdr3_nt: TGTGCCAGCAGCGTGCGAGAAGGAAGGGCTGGGGCCAACGGCCTGACTTTC; cdr3_aa: CASSVREGRAGANGLTF
v_call: TRBV6-6; d_call: -; clone_size: -; j_call: TRBJ2-3; cdr3_nt: TGTGCCAGCAGTCGGACGGGGAGCACAGATACGCAGTATTTT; cdr3_aa: CASSRTGSTDTQYF
v_call: TRBV7-2; d_call: -; clone_size: once; j_call: TRBJ2-1; cdr3_nt: TGTGCCAGCAGCCCAAATTTTGCGAGATACAATGAGCAGTTCTTC; cdr3_aa: CASSPNFARYNEQFF
v_call: TRBV28; d_call: TRBD2; clone_size: -; j_call: TRBJ2-3; cdr3_nt: TGTGCCAGCACTCCTGGACTAGCGGGAGGTGCCTCGGCCCTCACAGATACGCAGTATTTT; cdr3_aa: CASTPGLAGGASALTDTQYF
v_call: TRBV4-3; d_call: TRBD2; clone_size: -; j_call: TRBJ2-7; cdr3_nt: TGCGCCAGCAGCCAAGGGCCTAGCGGGGACATCTCCTACGAGCAGTACTTC; cdr3_aa: CASSQGPSGDISYEQYF
v_call: TRBV20-1; d_call: -; clone_size: once; j_call: TRBJ2-1; cdr3_nt: TGCAGGGCCGGCACGGAGAATGAGCAGTTCTTC; cdr3_aa: CRAGTENEQFF
v_call: TRBV11-2; d_call: -; clone_size: -; j_call: TRBJ2-7; cdr3_nt: TGTGCCAGCAGCTTAGCGGCAGGAGGGAGGTACGAGCAGTACTTC; cdr3_aa: CASSLAAGGRYEQYF
v_call: TRBV30; d_call: TRBD1; clone_size: -; j_call: TRBJ1-5; cdr3_nt: TGTGCCTGGAGTCCCTCCAGGACAGGGCGTAGCAATCAGCCCCAGCATTTT; cdr3_aa: CAWSPSRTGRSNQPQHF
v_call: TRBV11-3; d_call: TRBD2; clone_size: -; j_call: TRBJ2-1; cdr3_nt: TGTGCCAGCAGCTTAACTAGCGGGGGAAACAATGAGCAGTTCTTC; cdr3_aa: CASSLTSGGNNEQFF
v_call: TRBV6-5; d_call: TRBD2; clone_size: -; j_call: TRBJ2-7; cdr3_nt: TGTGCCAGCAGTTCTAGCGGGCTCATCTACGAGCAGTACTTC; cdr3_aa: CASSSSGLIYEQYF
v_call: TRBV5-8; d_call: TRBD1; clone_size: once; j_call: TRBJ1-4; cdr3_nt: TGTGCCAGCAGTTTGACAGGGCCTAATGAAAAACTGTTTTTT; cdr3_aa: CASSLTGPNEKLFF
v_call: TRBV5-1; d_call: -; clone_size: -; j_call: TRBJ2-5; cdr3_nt: TGCGCCAGCAGCGCGCAGGGTGGGCAAGAGACCCAGTACTTC; cdr3_aa: CASSAQGGQETQYF
v_call: TRBV28; d_call: -; clone_size: -; j_call: TRBJ2-7; cdr3_nt: TGTGCCAGCAGTCCCCGCTACGAGCAGTACTTC; cdr3_aa: CASSPRYEQYF
v_call: TRBV7-2; d_call: -; clone_size: -; j_call: TRBJ2-7; cdr3_nt: TGTGCCAGCAGCTTAATTGGGGGACACTACGAGCAGTACTTC; cdr3_aa: CASSLIGGHYEQYF
v_call: TRBV30; d_call: -; clone_size: once; j_call: TRBJ1-1; cdr3_nt: TGTGCCTGGAATTCCCCAGTTTCCGTGGCTTTCTTT; cdr3_aa: CAWNSPVSVAFF
v_call: TRBV11-3; d_call: TRBD2; clone_size: -; j_call: TRBJ2-2; cdr3_nt: TGTGCCAGCAGCTTAGTACTAGCGGGGGACACCGGGGAGCTGTTTTTT; cdr3_aa: CASSLVLAGDTGELFF
v_call: TRBV7-2; d_call: -; clone_size: -; j_call: TRBJ1-2; cdr3_nt: TGTGCCAGCAGCTTAGTCTCAGTTGGTACTAACTATGGCTACACCTTC; cdr3_aa: CASSLVSVGTNYGYTF
v_call: TRBV6-5; d_call: -; clone_size: -; j_call: TRBJ1-1; cdr3_nt: TGTGCCAGCACCAACGGGTACACTGAAGCTTTCTTT; cdr3_aa: CASTNGYTEAFF
v_call: TRBV6-5; d_call: TRBD1; clone_size: few; j_call: TRBJ1-1; cdr3_nt: TGTGCCAGCAGTGAGACAGGGATGAACACTGAAGCTTTCTTT; cdr3_aa: CASSETGMNTEAFF
v_call: TRBV4-1; d_call: -; clone_size: -; j_call: TRBJ2-7; cdr3_nt: TGCGCCAGCAGCCAAGATGTCAGGGTGGACGAGCAGTACTTC; cdr3_aa: CASSQDVRVDEQYF
v_call: TRBV4-3; d_call: TRBD1; clone_size: -; j_call: TRBJ2-7; cdr3_nt: TGCGCCAGCAGCCACGCACTCATGTCGGACAGGGTCCCCTACGAGCAGTACTTC; cdr3_aa: CASSHALMSDRVPYEQYF
v_call: TRBV27; d_call: -; clone_size: once; j_call: TRBJ2-7; cdr3_nt: TGTGCCAGCAGGTATAGTAGAACCGGCTACGAGCAGTACTTC; cdr3_aa: CASRYSRTGYEQYF
v_call: TRBV9; d_call: -; clone_size: once; j_call: TRBJ1-1; cdr3_nt: TGTGCCAGCAGCGGTTCAACAGGGAGGGCTGAAGCTTTCTTT; cdr3_aa: CASSGSTGRAEAFF
v_call: TRBV28; d_call: -; clone_size: few; j_call: TRBJ2-5; cdr3_nt: TGTGCCAGCAGTTTAACCGAGGGGACCCAGTACTTC; cdr3_aa: CASSLTEGTQYF
v_call: TRBV7-9; d_call: -; clone_size: -; j_call: TRBJ1-2; cdr3_nt: TGTTCCAGCAGCTTATTACTCGTGGACTATGGCTACACCTTC; cdr3_aa: CSSSLLLVDYGYTF
v_call: TRBV7-2; d_call: TRBD2; clone_size: few; j_call: TRBJ2-5; cdr3_nt: TGTGCCAGCATTAGAGAGCGGGGGCAAGAGACCCAGTACTTC; cdr3_aa: CASIRERGQETQYF
v_call: TRBV7-2; d_call: TRBD1; clone_size: -; j_call: TRBJ2-7; cdr3_nt: TGTGCCAGCAGCTTAGCCGGGACAGGGGGTATCTACGAGCAGTACTTC; cdr3_aa: CASSLAGTGGIYEQYF
v_call: TRBV11-3; d_call: -; clone_size: few; j_call: TRBJ1-1; cdr3_nt: TGTGCCAGCAGCTTAGATGCGGGCGGAACTGAAGCTTTCTTT; cdr3_aa: CASSLDAGGTEAFF
v_call: TRBV4-2; d_call: TRBD1; clone_size: -; j_call: TRBJ1-2; cdr3_nt: TGTGCCAGCAGCCAAGTCGGGACAGGCGCCTATGGCTACACCTTC; cdr3_aa: CASSQVGTGAYGYTF
v_call: TRBV5-1; d_call: TRBD2; clone_size: -; j_call: TRBJ2-5; cdr3_nt: TGCGCCAGCGACCGTAGCGGGGGGCCACAAGAGACCCAGTACTTC; cdr3_aa: CASDRSGGPQETQYF
v_call: TRBV10-2; d_call: -; clone_size: -; j_call: TRBJ2-7; cdr3_nt: TGCGCCAGCCGACCCGGCACAGGGTCCTACGAGCAGTACTTC; cdr3_aa: CASRPGTGSYEQYF
v_call: TRBV2; d_call: TRBD1; clone_size: once; j_call: TRBJ2-7; cdr3_nt: TGTGCCAGACAGGGGAATATGGTGGGGGAGCAGTACTTC; cdr3_aa: CARQGNMVGEQYF
v_call: TRBV4-3; d_call: -; clone_size: -; j_call: TRBJ2-1; cdr3_nt: TGCGCCAGCAGCCCCTCTGCGTCAAGCTCCTACAATGAGCAGTTCTTC; cdr3_aa: CASSPSASSSYNEQFF
v_call: TRBV7-2; d_call: TRBD1; clone_size: -; j_call: TRBJ1-2; cdr3_nt: TGTGCCAGCAGCTTAGGAGGGGGGACAGGGCTTAACTATGGCTACACCTTC; cdr3_aa: CASSLGGGTGLNYGYTF
v_call: TRBV4-1; d_call: TRBD1; clone_size: -; j_call: TRBJ1-1; cdr3_nt: TGCGCCAGCAGCCATGACAGGGTTCAAACTGAAGCTTTCTTT; cdr3_aa: CASSHDRVQTEAFF
v_call: TRBV6-1; d_call: -; clone_size: -; j_call: TRBJ2-5; cdr3_nt: TGTGCCAGCAGTGAAGCTTACCGGGTACAAGAGACCCAGTACTTC; cdr3_aa: CASSEAYRVQETQYF
v_call: TRBV19; d_call: -; clone_size: -; j_call: TRBJ2-5; cdr3_nt: TGTGCCAGTAGTATAGGGGGGGGATCTACAGGGACCGACCAAGAGACCCAGTACTTC; cdr3_aa: CASSIGGGSTGTDQETQYF
v_call: TRBV9; d_call: -; clone_size: -; j_call: TRBJ1-1; cdr3_nt: TGTGCCAGCAGCGTAGGTACGGGGACTGAAGCTTTCTTT; cdr3_aa: CASSVGTGTEAFF
v_call: TRBV19; d_call: -; clone_size: -; j_call: TRBJ2-2; cdr3_nt: TGTGCCAGTAGTCGTTCGGTCACCGGGGAGCTGTTTTTT; cdr3_aa: CASSRSVTGELFF
v_call: TRBV6-6; d_call: -; clone_size: few; j_call: TRBJ2-2; cdr3_nt: TGTGCCGCGAGGACTTCGAACACCGGGGAGCTGTTTTTT; cdr3_aa: CAARTSNTGELFF
v_call: TRBV11-1; d_call: -; clone_size: -; j_call: TRBJ2-6; cdr3_nt: TGTGCCAGCAGCCGAACCGGGGCTGGGGGGTCTGGGGCCAACGTCCTGACTTTC; cdr3_aa: CASSRTGAGGSGANVLTF